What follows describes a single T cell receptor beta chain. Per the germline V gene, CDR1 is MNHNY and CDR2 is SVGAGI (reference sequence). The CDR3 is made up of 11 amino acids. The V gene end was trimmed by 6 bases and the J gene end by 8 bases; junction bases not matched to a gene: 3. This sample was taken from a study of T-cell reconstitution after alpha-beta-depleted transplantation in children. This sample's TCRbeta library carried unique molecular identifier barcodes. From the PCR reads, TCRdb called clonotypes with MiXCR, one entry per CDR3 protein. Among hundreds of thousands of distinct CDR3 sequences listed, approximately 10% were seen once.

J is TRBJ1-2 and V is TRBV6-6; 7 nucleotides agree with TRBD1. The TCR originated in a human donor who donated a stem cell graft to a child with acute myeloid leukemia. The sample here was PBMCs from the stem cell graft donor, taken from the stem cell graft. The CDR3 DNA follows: TGTGCCAGCAGGCAGGGGGTCGGCTACACCTTC. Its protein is CASRQGVGYTF.